The T cell receptor (beta chain) described here comes from a study of T cells in Graves' hyperthyroidism and ophthalmopathy (dated by TCRdb to the late 2010s). Looking at the study overall: To identify distinguishing TCR V-J signatures, a discovery cohort of around 100 patients was used, comprising 43 with Graves' ophthalmopathy and approximately 58 with stable Graves' hyperthyroidism. TCR Vbeta CDR3 sequencing of 120 to 150 peripheral blood samples (fewer than 45 ophthalmopathy, roughly 74 hyperthyroidism and approximately 17 progressor patients) is reported in the paper. Prospective prediction of ophthalmopathy was tested in an independent validation cohort of fewer than 20 hyperthyroidism patients and 17 patients who later progressed to ophthalmopathy. The 100 discovery patients were divided at random into training and test sets in a 7:3 ratio. Following sampling, methimazole starting at 30 mg daily was given to hyperthyroidism patients, and high-dose intravenous methylprednisolone was given to ophthalmopathy patients. The study also compared thyroid tissue and blood T-cell repertoires from several Graves' hyperthyroidism patients. Paper-wide results and their limitations: Sample size was not statistically predetermined, and blinding of investigators to group allocation was not performed. Ophthalmopathy was separated from stable hyperthyroidism by a 13 V-J signature model, with around 90% sensitivity and about 84% specificity obtained in cross-validation and 80%/75% obtained in testing. In validation, the model predicted progression to ophthalmopathy a median of roughly 6.1 months before onset, with approximately 70% sensitivity and about 72% specificity. Blood samples also contained most of the expanded thyroid clonotypes (frequency above 0.001), which suggests that blood repertoires may reflect thyroid immune responses.

Remarks on this clonotype: Its specific antigen is unknown. No qualities accompany the bases; no much larger clone lies one base away.

Trimmed from V: 4 bases; trimmed from J: 6 bases; junction bases lacking a gene match: 6. The germline V gene yields SGHDN for CDR1 and FVKESK for CDR2. There are 15 amino acids in the CDR3, from cysteine to phenylalanine inclusive. The retained sequence is limited to the CDR3, 45 bases, with the frame set at the first base. Stable Graves' hyperthyroidism was defined as no progression to ophthalmopathy during 18 months of follow-up. Hyperthyroidism patients were newly diagnosed, had a disease duration of under 2 months, and were aged 18 to 65 years. Patients with uncontrolled infections, other autoimmune diseases, pregnancy or lactation were excluded. Diagnoses were established on the basis of clinical symptoms, serum thyroxine and TRAb, thyroid ultrasound, and orbital computed tomography. Trizol reagent was used to extract total RNA, and RNA quality was then checked on an Agilent 2100 Bioanalyzer.

The TCR beta CDR3 regions were amplified from RNA transcripts. A first-round RT-PCR of the TCR CDR3 used the HTBI primer set with the Qiagen OneStep RT-PCR kit. A second multiplex PCR round built the libraries, followed by size selection and purification. Libraries were sequenced paired-end with 100 bp reads on an Illumina HiSeq2000. Per the authors' processing: SOAPnuke was used to process the raw data, with reads discarded if the reads contained adapters or uncalled bases, had a mean Phred below 15, or lacked an exact constant-primer or identifier match. High-quality paired reads were merged with COPE v1.2.5, and unique nucleotide sequences were defined as clonotypes. MiTCR v1.1 was used to align clonotypes to the IMGT TRBV, TRBD and TRBJ reference segments. The analysis was restricted to V-J combinations with a frequency above 0.0001, which together covered approximately 99% of the repertoires. The TCS score was defined as F50 (clonal expansion) divided by E x V (chaos), with BLOSUM62-based TCRdist calculated between CDR3 peptides within each V-J. Welch's t-statistics and random forest reduced roughly 540 V-J features to 10 to 15, which were used in a naive Bayes classifier (R e1071). The similarity between thyroid and blood repertoires was quantified using the Morisita-Horn index. Using fastp at Q25 and MiXCR, TCRdb reprocessed the public reads and kept productive beta chains. Every CDR3 protein is listed once, alongside the most common genes and DNA of its rows. It is TCRdb's table, rather than the study itself, that gives the V and J calls and clone size. This sample has about 580,000 distinct CDR3 sequences in its table, and 46% of those were observed once. The ten largest clones take up more than 7.5% of the sample.

Sample: peripheral blood or thyroid tissue (not recorded which). This chain joins TRBV14 to TRBJ1-4, and 9 junctional nucleotides match TRBD1. This TCR derives from a woman aged 18-29 years with Graves' hyperthyroidism. The nucleotides are TGTGCCAGCAGCCCCTGGACAGGGGTGGATGAAAAACTGTTTTTT. Its protein is CASSPWTGVDEKLFF.